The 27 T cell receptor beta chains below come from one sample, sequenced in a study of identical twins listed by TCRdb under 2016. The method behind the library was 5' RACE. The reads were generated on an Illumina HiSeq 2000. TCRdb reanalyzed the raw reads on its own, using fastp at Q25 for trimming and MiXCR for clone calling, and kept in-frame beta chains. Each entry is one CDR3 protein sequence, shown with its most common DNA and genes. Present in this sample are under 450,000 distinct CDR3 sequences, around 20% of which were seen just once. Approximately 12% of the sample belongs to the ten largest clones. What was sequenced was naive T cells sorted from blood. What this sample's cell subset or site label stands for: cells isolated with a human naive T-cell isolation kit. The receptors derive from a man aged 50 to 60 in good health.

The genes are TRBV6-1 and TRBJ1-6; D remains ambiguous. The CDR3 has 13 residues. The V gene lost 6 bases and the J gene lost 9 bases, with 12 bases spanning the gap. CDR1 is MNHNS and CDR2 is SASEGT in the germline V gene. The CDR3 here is CASRRTNRSPLHF. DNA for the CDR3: TGTGCCAGCAGGAGAACAAATCGTTCACCCCTCCACTTT.

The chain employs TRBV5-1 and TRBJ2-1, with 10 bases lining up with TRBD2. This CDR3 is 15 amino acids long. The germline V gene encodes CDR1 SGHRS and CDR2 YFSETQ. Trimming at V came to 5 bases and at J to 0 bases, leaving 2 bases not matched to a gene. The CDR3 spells CASRPSGSSYNEQFF. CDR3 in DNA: TGCGCCAGCAGGCCTAGCGGGAGCTCCTACAATGAGCAGTTCTTC.

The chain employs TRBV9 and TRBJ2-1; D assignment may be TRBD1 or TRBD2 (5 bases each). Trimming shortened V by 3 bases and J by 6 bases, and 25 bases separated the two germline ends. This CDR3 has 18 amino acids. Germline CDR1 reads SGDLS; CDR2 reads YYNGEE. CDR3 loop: CASSAYGTDQDLANEQFF. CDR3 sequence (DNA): TGTGCCAGCAGCGCATACGGGACCGATCAAGATCTTGCCAATGAGCAGTTCTTC.

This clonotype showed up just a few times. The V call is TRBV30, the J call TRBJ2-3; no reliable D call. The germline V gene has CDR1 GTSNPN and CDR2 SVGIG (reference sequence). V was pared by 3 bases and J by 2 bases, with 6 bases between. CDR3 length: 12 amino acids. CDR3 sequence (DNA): TGTGCCTGGAGGCACCTCACAGATACGCAGTATTTT. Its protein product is CAWRHLTDTQYF.

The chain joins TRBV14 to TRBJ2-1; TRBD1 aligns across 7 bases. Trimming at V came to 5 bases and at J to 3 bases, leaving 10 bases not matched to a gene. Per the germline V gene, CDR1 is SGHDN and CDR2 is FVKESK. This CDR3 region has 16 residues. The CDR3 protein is CASSITRTGSYNEQFF. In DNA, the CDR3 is TGTGCCAGCAGCATCACACGGACAGGAAGCTACAATGAGCAGTTCTTC.

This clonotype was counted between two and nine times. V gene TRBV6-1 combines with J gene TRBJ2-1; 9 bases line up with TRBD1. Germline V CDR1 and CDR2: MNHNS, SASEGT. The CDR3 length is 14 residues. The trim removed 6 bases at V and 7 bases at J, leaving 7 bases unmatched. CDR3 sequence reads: CASRKGQGRNEQFF. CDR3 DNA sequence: TGTGCCAGCAGAAAGGGACAGGGTCGGAATGAGCAGTTCTTC.

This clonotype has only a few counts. The CDR3 DNA sequence: TGTGCCATTCGCCCGGCGGGCAATCAGCCCCAGCATTTT. It specifies CAIRPAGNQPQHF. This chain joins TRBV10-3 and TRBJ1-5; D unclear. CDR3 size: 13 residues. V dropped 9 bases and J dropped 2 bases, with 11 bases sitting between them. In germline, CDR1 is ENHRY, CDR2 SYGVKD.

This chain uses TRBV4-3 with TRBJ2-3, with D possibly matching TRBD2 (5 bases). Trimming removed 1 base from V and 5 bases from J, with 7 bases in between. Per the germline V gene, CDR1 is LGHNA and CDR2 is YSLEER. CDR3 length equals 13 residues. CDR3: CASSQVRGDTQYF. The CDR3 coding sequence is TGCGCCAGCAGCCAAGTTCGGGGAGATACGCAGTATTTT.

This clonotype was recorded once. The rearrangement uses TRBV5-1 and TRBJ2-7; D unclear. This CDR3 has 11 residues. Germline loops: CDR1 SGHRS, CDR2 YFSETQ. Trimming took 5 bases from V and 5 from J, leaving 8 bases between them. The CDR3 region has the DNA TGCGCCAGCAGGAGAGCCCACGAGCAGTACTTC. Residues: CASRRAHEQYF.

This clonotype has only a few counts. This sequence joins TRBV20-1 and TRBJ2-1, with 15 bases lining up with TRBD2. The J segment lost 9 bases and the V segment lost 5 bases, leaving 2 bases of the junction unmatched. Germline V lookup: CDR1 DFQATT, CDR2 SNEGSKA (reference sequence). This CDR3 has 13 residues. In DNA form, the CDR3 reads TGCAGTGCTCGGACTAGCGGGGGGGTTGAGCAGTTCTTC. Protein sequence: CSARTSGGVEQFF.

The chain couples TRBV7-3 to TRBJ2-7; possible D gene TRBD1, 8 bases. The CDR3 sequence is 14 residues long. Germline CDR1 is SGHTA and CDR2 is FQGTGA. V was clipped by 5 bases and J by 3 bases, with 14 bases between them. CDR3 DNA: TGTGCCAGCAGCCCCACAGGGGGGGGCTACGAGCAGTACTTC. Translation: CASSPTGGGYEQYF.

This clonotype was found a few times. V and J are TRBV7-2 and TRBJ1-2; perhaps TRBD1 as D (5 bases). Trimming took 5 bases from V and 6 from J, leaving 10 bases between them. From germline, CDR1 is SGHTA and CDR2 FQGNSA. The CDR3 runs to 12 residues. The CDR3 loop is CASSLRTNGYTF. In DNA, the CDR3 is TGTGCCAGCAGCCTCCGGACAAATGGCTACACCTTC.

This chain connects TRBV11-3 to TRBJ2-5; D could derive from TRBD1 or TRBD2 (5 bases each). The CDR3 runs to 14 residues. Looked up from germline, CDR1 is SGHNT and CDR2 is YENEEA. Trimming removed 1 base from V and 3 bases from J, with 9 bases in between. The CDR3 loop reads CASSLAGREETQYF. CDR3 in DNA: TGTGCCAGCAGCTTAGCGGGACGGGAAGAGACCCAGTACTTC.

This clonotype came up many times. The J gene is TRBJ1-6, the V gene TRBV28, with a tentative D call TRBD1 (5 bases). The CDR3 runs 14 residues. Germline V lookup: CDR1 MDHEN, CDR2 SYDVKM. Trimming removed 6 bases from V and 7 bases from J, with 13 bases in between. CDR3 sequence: CASRKHRSNSPLHF. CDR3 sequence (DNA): TGTGCCAGCAGGAAACACAGGAGCAATTCACCCCTCCACTTT.

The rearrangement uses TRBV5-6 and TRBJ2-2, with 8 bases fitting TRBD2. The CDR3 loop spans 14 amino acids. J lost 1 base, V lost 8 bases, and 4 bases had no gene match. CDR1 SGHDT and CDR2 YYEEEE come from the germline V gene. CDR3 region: CARQREKNTGELFF. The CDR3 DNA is TGTGCCAGGCAGCGGGAGAAGAACACCGGGGAGCTGTTTTTT.

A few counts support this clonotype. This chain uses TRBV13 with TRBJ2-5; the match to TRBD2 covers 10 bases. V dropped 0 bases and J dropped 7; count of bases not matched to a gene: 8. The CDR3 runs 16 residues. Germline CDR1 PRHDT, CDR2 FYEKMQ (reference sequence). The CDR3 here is CASSLGLAGSFGTQYF. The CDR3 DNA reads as TGTGCCAGCAGCTTAGGACTAGCGGGGTCATTTGGGACCCAGTACTTC. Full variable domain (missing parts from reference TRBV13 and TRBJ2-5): AAGVIQSPRHLIKEKRETATLKCYPIPRHDTVYWYQQGPGQDPQFLISFYEKMQSDKGSIPDRFSAQQFSDYHSELNMSSLELGDSALYFCASSLGLAGSFGTQYFGPGTRLLVL.

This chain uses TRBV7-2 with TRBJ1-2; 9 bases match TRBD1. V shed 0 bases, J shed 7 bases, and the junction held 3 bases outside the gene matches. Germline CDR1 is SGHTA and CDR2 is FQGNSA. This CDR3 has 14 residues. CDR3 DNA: TGTGCCAGCAGCTTAGCCGAGACAGGGGGTGGCTACACCTTC. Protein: CASSLAETGGGYTF.

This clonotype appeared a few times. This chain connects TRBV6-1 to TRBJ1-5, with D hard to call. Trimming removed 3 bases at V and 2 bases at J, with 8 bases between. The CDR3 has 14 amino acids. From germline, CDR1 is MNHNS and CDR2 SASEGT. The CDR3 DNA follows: TGTGCCAGCAGTGACCACTGGGGCAATCAGCCCCAGCATTTT. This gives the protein CASSDHWGNQPQHF.

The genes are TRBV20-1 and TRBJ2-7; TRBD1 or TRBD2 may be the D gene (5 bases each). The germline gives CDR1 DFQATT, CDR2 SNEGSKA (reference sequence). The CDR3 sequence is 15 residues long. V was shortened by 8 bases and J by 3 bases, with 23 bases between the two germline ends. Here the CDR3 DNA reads TGCAGTTCCACGGGGCCAGTCGACCCTCTCTACGAGCAGTACTTC. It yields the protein CSSTGPVDPLYEQYF.

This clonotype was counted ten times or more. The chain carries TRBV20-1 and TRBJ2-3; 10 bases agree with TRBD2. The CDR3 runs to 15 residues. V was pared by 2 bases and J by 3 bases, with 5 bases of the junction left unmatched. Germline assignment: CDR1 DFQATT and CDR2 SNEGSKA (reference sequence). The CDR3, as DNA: TGCAGTGCTAGAAGGGCTAGCGGGGGAACAGATACGCAGTATTTT. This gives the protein CSARRASGGTDTQYF.

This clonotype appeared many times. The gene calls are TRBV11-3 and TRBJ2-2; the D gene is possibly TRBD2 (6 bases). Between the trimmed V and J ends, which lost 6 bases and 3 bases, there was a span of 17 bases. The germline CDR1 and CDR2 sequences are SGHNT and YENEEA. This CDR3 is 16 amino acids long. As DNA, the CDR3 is TGTGCCAGCAGTCTCGGGACTTTTTTGGACACCGGGGAGCTGTTTTTT. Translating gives CASSLGTFLDTGELFF.

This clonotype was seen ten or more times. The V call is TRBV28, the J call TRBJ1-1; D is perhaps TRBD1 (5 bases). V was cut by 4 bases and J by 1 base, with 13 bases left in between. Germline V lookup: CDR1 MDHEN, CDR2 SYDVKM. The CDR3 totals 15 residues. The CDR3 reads CASSYPIGQNTEAFF. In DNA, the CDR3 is TGTGCCAGCAGTTACCCAATCGGACAGAACACTGAAGCTTTCTTT.

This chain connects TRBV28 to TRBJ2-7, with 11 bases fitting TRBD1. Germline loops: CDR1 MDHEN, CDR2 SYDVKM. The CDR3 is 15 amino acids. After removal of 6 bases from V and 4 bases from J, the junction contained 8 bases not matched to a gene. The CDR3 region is CASSPVGQGAYEQYF. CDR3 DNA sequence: TGTGCCAGCAGCCCCGTCGGACAGGGGGCATACGAGCAGTACTTC.

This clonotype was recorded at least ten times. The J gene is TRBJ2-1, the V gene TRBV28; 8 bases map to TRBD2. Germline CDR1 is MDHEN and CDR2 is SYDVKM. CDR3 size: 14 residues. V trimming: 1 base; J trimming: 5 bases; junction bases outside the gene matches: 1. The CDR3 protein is CASSLLRGDNEQFF. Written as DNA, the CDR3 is TGTGCCAGCAGTTTATTGCGGGGGGACAATGAGCAGTTCTTC.

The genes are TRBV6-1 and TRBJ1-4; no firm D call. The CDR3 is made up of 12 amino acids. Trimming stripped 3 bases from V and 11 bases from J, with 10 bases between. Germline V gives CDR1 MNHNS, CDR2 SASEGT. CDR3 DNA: TGTGCCAGCAGTGATGATAGAGAGAAACTGTTTTTT. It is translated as CASSDDREKLFF.

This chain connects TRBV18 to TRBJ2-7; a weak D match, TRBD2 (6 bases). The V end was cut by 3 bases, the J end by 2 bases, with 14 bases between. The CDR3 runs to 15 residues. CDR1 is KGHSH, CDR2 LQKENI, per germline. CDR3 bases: TGTGCCAGCTCACCGAGTTTAGCGGAAACCTACGAGCAGTACTTC. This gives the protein CASSPSLAETYEQYF.

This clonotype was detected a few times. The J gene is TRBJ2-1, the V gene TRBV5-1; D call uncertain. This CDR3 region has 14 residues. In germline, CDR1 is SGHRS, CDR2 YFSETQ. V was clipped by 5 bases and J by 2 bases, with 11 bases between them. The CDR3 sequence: CASRQIAAYNEQFF. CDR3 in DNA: TGCGCCAGCAGGCAAATAGCAGCCTACAATGAGCAGTTCTTC.